The present T cell receptor beta chain was sequenced within a study of identical twins. Study-wide results and limits: Analyses based on zero insertions could be partly confounded by invariant MAIT and iNKT cells. Rather than following the same donors, the conclusions depended on cross-sectional statistical analysis.

V was trimmed by 6 bases and J by 0 bases, leaving 7 bases between them. Germline V gives CDR1 DFQATT, CDR2 SNEGSKA (reference sequence). The CDR3 has 12 amino acids. In TCRdb, the 5' RACE reads were re-called with MiXCR into one record per CDR3 protein. This table has more than 1.5 million distinct CDR3 sequences, more than 30% appearing once. Ten or more counts support this clonotype. What it binds is unknown. The source is a newborn girl in good health. Sample: cord blood. V usage is TRBV20-1 and J usage is TRBJ2-3; TRBD2 is a possible D gene (6 bases). Here the CDR3 reads CSAGSSTDTQYF. The CDR3, as DNA: TGCAGTGCCGGGAGTAGCACAGATACGCAGTATTTT.